This is a list of T cell receptor beta chains from one sample in a study of T-cell reconstitution after alpha-beta-depleted transplantation in children. MiXCR was run by TCRdb on the PCR reads, yielding one entry per CDR3 protein. Here the sample spans approximately 170,000 distinct CDR3 sequences, around 10% being singletons. The sample was PBMCs, taken before TCRalphabeta/CD19-depleted stem cell transplant. These receptors came from a boy between 2 and 10 years old with acute myeloid leukemia, due to receive a stem cell transplant. Each CDR3 is given with its conserved first and last residue. The D gene is left open where the match is weak. Clone size is not always given. Where it is, it says once, few, many or a class for expanded clones.

CASSPGLAGYTYEQYF TRBJ2-7 once TRBV11-2 TRBD2 16
CASRGITTDTQYF TRBJ2-3 many TRBV7-2 NA 13
CSVDSPGTFDGYTF TRBJ1-2 many TRBV29-1 NA 14
CSGLGPQETQYF TRBJ2-5 many TRBV20-1 NA 12
CASSHGLAGEQFF TRBJ2-1 many TRBV7-9 TRBD2 13
CASSQTGTGRTEAFF TRBJ1-1 medium-sized TRBV9 TRBD1 15
CASSHGGDTQYF TRBJ2-3 many TRBV7-8 TRBD2 12
CASGPGLMTNQETQYF TRBJ2-5 few TRBV4-2 NA 16
CSAKGGREYNEQFF TRBJ2-1 many TRBV20-1 NA 14
CASSPGTEGETQYF TRBJ2-5 many TRBV18 NA 14
CASTVSEEDPQETQYF TRBJ2-5 many TRBV2 NA 16
CASGLGNTEAFF TRBJ1-1 many TRBV12-5 NA 12
CCAYTGGAGRGSYEQYF TRBJ2-7 few TRBV20-1 TRBD1 17
CASIRGEAFF TRBJ1-1 many TRBV28 NA 10
CASNRGQGEKLFF TRBJ1-4 medium-sized TRBV12-3/TRBV12-4 NA 13
CAWTPEDSNEQFF TRBJ2-1 once TRBV30 NA 13
CASSPSTGQPQHF TRBJ1-5 many TRBV5-1 NA 13
CASSLGGQGPTGELFF TRBJ2-2 many TRBV7-7 TRBD1 16
CATSDPQGGGDQPQHF TRBJ1-5 many TRBV24-1 NA 16
CASSPRRDNNSPLHF TRBJ1-6 many TRBV27 NA 15
CSARGATDTQYF TRBJ2-3 many TRBV20-1 NA 12
CASSLGEGLRVIEQYF TRBJ2-7 NA TRBV5-1 NA 16
CASSFHRGQDEQYF TRBJ2-7 many TRBV12-3/TRBV12-4 TRBD1 14
CASSLSSVTGELFF TRBJ2-2 once TRBV11-3 NA 14
CASSLSPTANTEAFF TRBJ1-1 many TRBV7-2 NA 15
CASSGRDRGNEKLFF TRBJ1-4 many TRBV25-1 TRBD1 15
CASSGTSGSSELFF TRBJ1-4 many TRBV7-9 NA 14
CASSARAGYQETQYF TRBJ2-5 many TRBV5-6 NA 15
CASSESGRANYGYTF TRBJ1-2 many TRBV25-1 NA 15
CSARGGAGTGELFF TRBJ2-2 many TRBV20-1 NA 14
CASSKVISWETQYF TRBJ2-5 many TRBV21-1 NA 14
CASSYPSEPSTDTQYF TRBJ2-3 many TRBV6-2/TRBV6-3 NA 16
CASSPLLNTEAFF TRBJ1-1 many TRBV7-9 NA 13
CATSDQRRQFF TRBJ2-1 many TRBV24-1 NA 11
CASSLLGTDTQYF TRBJ2-3 many TRBV3-1 NA 13
CASSWGQLSAYGYTF TRBJ1-2 many TRBV5-5 TRBD1 15
CASSYARTGREETQYF TRBJ2-5 many TRBV5-5 NA 16
CASKGTSFLSSGQSSYNEQFF TRBJ2-1 NA TRBV5-1 TRBD2 21
CASSLNEFGDLYGYTF TRBJ1-2 many TRBV27 NA 16
CASSLGVGGPSYGYTF TRBJ1-2 many TRBV12-3/TRBV12-4 NA 16
CASSQDQGGTEAFF TRBJ1-1 many TRBV3-1 TRBD1 14
CSARGRGTTNTGELFF TRBJ2-2 many TRBV20-1 NA 16
CASSITGTGFNQPQHF TRBJ1-5 many TRBV27 TRBD1 16
CANSKRRLSNEQFF TRBJ2-1 many TRBV7-2 NA 14
CASSLSASYNEQFF TRBJ2-1 many TRBV27 NA 14
CSVGQRQGGYTF TRBJ1-2 many TRBV29-1 NA 12
CASIETIGGARVEAFF TRBJ1-1 many TRBV2 NA 16
CSVVGVGGYTF TRBJ1-2 many TRBV29-1 NA 11
CASSLGGKARYNSPLHF TRBJ1-6 many TRBV28 NA 17
CSASRAGGLSTDTQYF TRBJ2-3 many TRBV20-1 NA 16
CASSLEVSSGNTIYF TRBJ1-3 many TRBV7-6 NA 15
CASSGQPLAKNIQYF TRBJ2-4 many TRBV12-3/TRBV12-4 NA 15
CSARVGGSYEQYF TRBJ2-7 many TRBV20-1 NA 13
CASSQDSDQREPQHF TRBJ1-5 many TRBV4-1 NA 15
CSARDYNEQFF TRBJ2-1 many TRBV20-1 NA 11